This T cell receptor beta chain was recorded in a study of cytomegalovirus exposure and HLA in healthy donors. The V and J ends lost 0 bases and 3 bases respectively, with 12 bases between them. CDR1 is MNHNS, CDR2 SASEGT, per germline. The length of the CDR3 is 15 residues. Whole-study findings and limits: The study found most TCR sequences rare, yet found some public TCRs in many donors.

A remark on this clone: Its target is not known.

Both 60 Vbeta primers and 13 Jbeta primers went into the PCR. Using immunoSEQ multiplex PCR, the repertoire was profiled, and TCRdb retains in-frame clones only, with some absent. Of fewer than 200,000 clones in the sample, approximately 80% are singletons; the top ten hold approximately 1.8%. V and J are TRBV6-1 and TRBJ2-7; D is possibly TRBD2 (5 bases). The specimen sequenced was PBMCs. The TCR sequence derives from a woman aged 25 to 39 in good health and CMV-seronegative. CDR3 in DNA: TGTGCCAGCAGTGAAGCTCCTTCCGGGATCTACGAGCAGTACTTC. This translates into CASSEAPSGIYEQYF.